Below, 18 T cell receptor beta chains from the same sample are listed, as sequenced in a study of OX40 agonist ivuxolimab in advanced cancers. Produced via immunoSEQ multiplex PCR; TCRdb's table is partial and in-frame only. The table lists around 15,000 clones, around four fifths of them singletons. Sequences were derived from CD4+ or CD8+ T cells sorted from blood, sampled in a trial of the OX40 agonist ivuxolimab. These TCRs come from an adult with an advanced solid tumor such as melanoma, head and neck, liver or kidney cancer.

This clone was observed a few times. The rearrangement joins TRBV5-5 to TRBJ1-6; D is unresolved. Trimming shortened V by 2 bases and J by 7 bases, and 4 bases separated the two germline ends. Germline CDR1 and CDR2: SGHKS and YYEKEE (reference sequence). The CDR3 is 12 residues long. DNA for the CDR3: TGTGCCAGCAGCTTTGGAAATTCACCCCTCCACTTT. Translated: CASSFGNSPLHF.

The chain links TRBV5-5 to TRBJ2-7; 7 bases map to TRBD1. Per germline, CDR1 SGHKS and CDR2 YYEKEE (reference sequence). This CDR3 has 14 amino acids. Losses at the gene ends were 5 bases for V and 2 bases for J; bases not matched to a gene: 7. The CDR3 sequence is CASRLGQNTYEQYF. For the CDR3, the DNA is TGTGCCAGCAGACTGGGACAGAACACCTACGAGCAGTACTTC.

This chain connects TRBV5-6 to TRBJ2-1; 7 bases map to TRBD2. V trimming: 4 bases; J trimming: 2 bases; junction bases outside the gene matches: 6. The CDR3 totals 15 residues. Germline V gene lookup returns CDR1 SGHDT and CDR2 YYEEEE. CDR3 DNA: TGTGCCAGCAGCGACCGGGACTACCCCTACAATGAGCAGTTCTTC. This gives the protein CASSDRDYPYNEQFF.

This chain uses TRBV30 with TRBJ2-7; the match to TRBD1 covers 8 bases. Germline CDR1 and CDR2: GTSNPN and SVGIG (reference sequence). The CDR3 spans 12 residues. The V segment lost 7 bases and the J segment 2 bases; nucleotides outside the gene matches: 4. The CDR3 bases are TGTGCCTCGACAGGGGAGACCTACGAGCAGTACTTC. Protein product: CASTGETYEQYF.

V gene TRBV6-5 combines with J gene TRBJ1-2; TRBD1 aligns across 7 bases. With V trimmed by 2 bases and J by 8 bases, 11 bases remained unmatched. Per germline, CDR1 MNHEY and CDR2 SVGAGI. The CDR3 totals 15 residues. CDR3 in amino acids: CASSYRGEGARGYTF. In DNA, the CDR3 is TGTGCCAGCAGTTACCGGGGTGAGGGGGCTCGGGGCTACACCTTC.

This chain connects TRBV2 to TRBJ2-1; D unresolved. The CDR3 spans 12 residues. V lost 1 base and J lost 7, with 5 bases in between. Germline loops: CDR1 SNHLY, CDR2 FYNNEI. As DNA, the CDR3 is TGTGCCAGCAGTGAAGGGGTGAATGAGCAGTTCTTC. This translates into CASSEGVNEQFF.

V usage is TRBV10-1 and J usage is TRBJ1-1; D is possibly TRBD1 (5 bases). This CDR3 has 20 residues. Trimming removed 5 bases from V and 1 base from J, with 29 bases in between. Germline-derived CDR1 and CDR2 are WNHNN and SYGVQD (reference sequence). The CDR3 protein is CASSKVLRTFLSGENTEAFF. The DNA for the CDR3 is TGCGCCAGCAGTAAGGTTCTCCGGACATTTCTTTCTGGGGAGAACACTGAAGCTTTCTTT.

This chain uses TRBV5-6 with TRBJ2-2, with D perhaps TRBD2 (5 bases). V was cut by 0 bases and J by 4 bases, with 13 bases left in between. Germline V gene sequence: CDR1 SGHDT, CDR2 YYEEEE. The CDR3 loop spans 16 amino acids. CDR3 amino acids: CASSLVPGAGTGELFF. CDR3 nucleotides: TGTGCCAGCAGCTTGGTTCCGGGCGCGGGCACCGGGGAGCTGTTTTTT.

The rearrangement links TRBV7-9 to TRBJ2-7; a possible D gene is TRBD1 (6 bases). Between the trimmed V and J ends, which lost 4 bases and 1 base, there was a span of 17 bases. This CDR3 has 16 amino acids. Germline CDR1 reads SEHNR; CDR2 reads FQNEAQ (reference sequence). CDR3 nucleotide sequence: TGTGCCAGCAGCTGGCCCGCCGGGACAAATTCCTACGAGCAGTACTTC. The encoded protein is CASSWPAGTNSYEQYF. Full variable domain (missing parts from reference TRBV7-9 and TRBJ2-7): DTGVSQNPRHKITKRGQNVTFRCDPISEHNRLYWYRQTLGQGPEFLTYFQNEAQLEKSRLLSDRFSAERPKGSFSTLEIQRTEQGDSAMYLCASSWPAGTNSYEQYFGPGTRLTVT.

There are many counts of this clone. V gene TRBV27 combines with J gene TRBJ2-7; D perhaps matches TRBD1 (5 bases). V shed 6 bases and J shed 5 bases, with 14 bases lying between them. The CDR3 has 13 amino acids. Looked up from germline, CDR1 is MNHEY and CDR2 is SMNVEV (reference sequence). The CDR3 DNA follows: TGTGCCAGCAGCCTCGACGAAGGGGACGAGCAGTACTTC. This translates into CASSLDEGDEQYF.

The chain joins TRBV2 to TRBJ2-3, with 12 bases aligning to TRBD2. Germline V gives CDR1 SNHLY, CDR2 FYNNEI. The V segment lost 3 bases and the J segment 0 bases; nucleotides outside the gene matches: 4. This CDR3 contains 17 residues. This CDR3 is CASSEPGTSGSTDTQYF. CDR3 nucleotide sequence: TGTGCCAGCAGTGAGCCCGGGACTAGCGGGAGCACAGATACGCAGTATTTT.

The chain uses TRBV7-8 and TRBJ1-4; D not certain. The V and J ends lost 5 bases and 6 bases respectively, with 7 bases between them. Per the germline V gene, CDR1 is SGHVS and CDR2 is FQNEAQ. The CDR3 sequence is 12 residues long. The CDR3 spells CASSVLDEKLFF. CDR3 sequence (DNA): TGTGCCAGCAGCGTATTGGATGAAAAACTGTTTTTT.

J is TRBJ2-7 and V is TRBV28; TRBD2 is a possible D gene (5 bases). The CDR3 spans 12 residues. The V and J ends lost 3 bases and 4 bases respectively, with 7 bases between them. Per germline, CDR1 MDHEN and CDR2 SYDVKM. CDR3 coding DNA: TGTGCCAGCAGTTTTAGGAGGTACGAGCAGTACTTC. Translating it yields CASSFRRYEQYF.

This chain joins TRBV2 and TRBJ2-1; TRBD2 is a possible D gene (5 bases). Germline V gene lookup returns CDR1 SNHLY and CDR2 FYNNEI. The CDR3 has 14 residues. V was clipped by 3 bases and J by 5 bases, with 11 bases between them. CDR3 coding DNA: TGTGCCAGCAGTGACCCTAGCAGCGACAATGAGCAGTTCTTC. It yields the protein CASSDPSSDNEQFF. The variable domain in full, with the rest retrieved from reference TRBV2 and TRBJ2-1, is EPEVTQTPSHQVTQMGQEVILRCVPISNHLYFYWYRQILGQKVEFLVSFYNNEISEKSEIFDDQFSVERPDGSNFTLKIRSTKLEDSAMYFCASSDPSSDNEQFFGPGTRLTVL.

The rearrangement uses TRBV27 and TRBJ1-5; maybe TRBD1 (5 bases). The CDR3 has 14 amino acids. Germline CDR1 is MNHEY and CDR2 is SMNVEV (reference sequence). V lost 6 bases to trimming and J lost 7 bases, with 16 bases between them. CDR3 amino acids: CASSPQGPGQPQHF. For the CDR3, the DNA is TGTGCCAGCAGCCCCCAGGGCCCGGGACAGCCCCAGCATTTT.

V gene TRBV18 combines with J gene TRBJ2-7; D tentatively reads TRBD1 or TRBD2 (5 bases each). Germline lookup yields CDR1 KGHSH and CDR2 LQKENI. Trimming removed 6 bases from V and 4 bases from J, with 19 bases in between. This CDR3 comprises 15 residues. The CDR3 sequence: CASSLIAGAEYEQYF. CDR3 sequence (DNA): TGTGCCAGCTCCCTTATTGCCGGGGCCGAGTACGAGCAGTACTTC.

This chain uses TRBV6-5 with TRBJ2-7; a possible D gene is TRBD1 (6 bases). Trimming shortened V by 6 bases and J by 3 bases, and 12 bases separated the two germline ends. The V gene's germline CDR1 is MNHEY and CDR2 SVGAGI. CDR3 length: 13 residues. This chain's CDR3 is CASSSGTNYEQYF. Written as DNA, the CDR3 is TGTGCCAGCAGCTCCGGGACAAACTACGAGCAGTACTTC.

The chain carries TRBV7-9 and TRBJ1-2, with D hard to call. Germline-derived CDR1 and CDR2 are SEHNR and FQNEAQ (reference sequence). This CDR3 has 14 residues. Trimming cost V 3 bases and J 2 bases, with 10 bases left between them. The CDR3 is CASSLENKNYGYTF. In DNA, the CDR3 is TGTGCCAGCAGCTTGGAGAACAAAAACTATGGCTACACCTTC.